Described below is a single TCR beta chain sequence and its context. The data were taken from a study of control samples from healthy donors and cancer patients. Sequenced by immunoSEQ multiplex PCR; TCRdb stores in-frame clones only, minus some. The sample has over 70,000 clones, approximately 91% seen once; the top ten hold approximately 7.6%. V was cut by 6 bases and J by 4 bases, with 6 bases left in between. Germline CDR1 reads SGHDN; CDR2 reads FVKESK. This CDR3 comprises 11 residues. The receptor was derived from an older woman in good health. The sample was blood. The gene calls are TRBV14 and TRBJ1-1, with D unresolved. The CDR3 sequence: CASSHSTEAFF. CDR3 nucleotide sequence: TGTGCCAGCAGTCATAGCACTGAAGCTTTCTTT. Full variable domain (remainder filled in from reference TRBV14 and TRBJ1-1): EAGVTQFPSHSVIEKGQTVTLRCDPISGHDNLYWYRRVMGKEIKFLLHFVKESKQDESGMPNNRFLAERTGGTYSTLKVQPAELEDSGVYFCASSHSTEAFFGQGTRLTVV.